A single sample gave rise to the 22 T cell receptor beta chains below, sequenced in a study of type 1 regulatory T cells. TCRdb itself ran the reads through MiXCR, one entry per CDR3 protein. This sample has 25,000 or so distinct CDR3 sequences, with less than 50% found just once. These TCRs are of unknown antigen specificity. The sequencing input was cultured T cells, either the whole culture or a sorted T cell fraction (not recorded which). These receptors all come from a human donor in good health.

V and J are TRBV7-2 and TRBJ2-7; 7 positions match TRBD2. CDR3 length: 16 amino acids. Per the germline V gene, CDR1 is SGHTA and CDR2 is FQGNSA. With V trimmed by 5 bases and J by 4 bases, 14 bases remained unmatched. The CDR3 DNA reads TGTGCCAGCAGCCCCCTGGGGGGGGGGATACCGTACGAGCAGTACTTC. Its protein is CASSPLGGGIPYEQYF.

The gene calls are TRBV7-9 and TRBJ1-3; D unresolved. There are 14 residues in the CDR3. V dropped 5 bases and J dropped 0 bases, with 8 bases sitting between them. From germline, CDR1 is SEHNR and CDR2 FQNEAQ (reference sequence). This CDR3 reads CASSPRGSGNTIYF. DNA of the CDR3: TGTGCCAGCAGCCCCCGAGGCTCTGGAAACACCATATATTTT. The variable domain in full, with the rest retrieved from reference TRBV7-9 and TRBJ1-3, is DTGVSQNPRHKITKRGQNVTFRCDPISEHNRLYWYRQTLGQGPEFLTYFQNEAQLEKSRLLSDRFSAERPKGSFSTLEIQRTEQGDSAMYLCASSPRGSGNTIYFGEGSWLTVV.

This clonotype was observed a single time. The CDR3 reads CASSRVLAGTNTGELFF. The CDR3 DNA reads TGTGCCAGCAGCCGCGTACTAGCGGGGACCAACACCGGGGAGCTGTTTTTT. The rearrangement links TRBV11-3 to TRBJ2-2; 10 positions match TRBD2. This CDR3 has 17 amino acids. Trimming cost V 5 bases and J 2 bases; bases outside gene matches: 8. CDR1 and CDR2 (germline): SGHNT, YENEEA.

Many counts were recorded for this clonotype. The chain couples TRBV12-3 or TRBV12-4 to TRBJ2-2; TRBD2 matches at 14 bases. The CDR3 spans 18 residues. Germline trimming cut 7 bases from V and 6 bases from J; bases unmatched to any gene: 13. The CDR3 loop is CASTDRLAGGPFSGELFF. DNA for the CDR3: TGTGCCAGCACCGATCGACTAGCGGGGGGGCCGTTTTCCGGGGAGCTGTTTTTT.

The rearrangement joins TRBV28 to TRBJ2-5; the match to TRBD1 covers 9 bases. The trim removed 2 bases at V and 4 bases at J, leaving 5 bases unmatched. Germline CDR1 reads MDHEN; CDR2 reads SYDVKM. The CDR3 runs to 15 residues. CDR3 sequence: CASSLGGQGRETQYF. In DNA form, the CDR3 reads TGTGCCAGCAGTTTAGGGGGACAGGGACGAGAGACCCAGTACTTC.

This sequence joins TRBV3-1 and TRBJ1-2; D is perhaps TRBD1 (6 bases). The V end lost 0 bases, the J end lost 8 bases, and 13 bases lay between the germline ends. CDR3 length: 14 amino acids. Per the germline V gene, CDR1 is LGHDT and CDR2 is YNNKEL (reference sequence). The CDR3 here is CASSQDGGLRGYTF. For the CDR3, the DNA is TGTGCCAGCAGCCAAGATGGGGGGCTAAGAGGCTACACCTTC.

The J gene is TRBJ1-1, the V gene TRBV11-3; a weak D match, TRBD1 (5 bases). V gave up 5 bases and J gave up 4 bases, with 11 bases separating them. From germline, CDR1 is SGHNT and CDR2 YENEEA. CDR3 length: 13 amino acids. For the CDR3, the DNA is TGTGCCAGCAGCGTACAGAGGGGCACTGAAGCTTTCTTT. It specifies CASSVQRGTEAFF.

As concerns this clonotype: A single base separates this from a much larger clone, so it may be a read error. V gene TRBV12-3 or TRBV12-4 combines with J gene TRBJ1-6, with 8 bases matching TRBD1. V was clipped by 5 bases and J by 11 bases; unmatched bases: 8. The CDR3 has 14 amino acids. CDR3 DNA: TGTGCCAGCAGTCCGGACAGGGTGGGTACACCCCTCCACTTT. Translated: CASSPDRVGTPLHF.

The J gene is TRBJ2-5, the V gene TRBV27; TRBD2 might be the D (5 bases). CDR1 is MNHEY, CDR2 SMNVEV, per germline (reference sequence). V lost 3 bases to trimming and J lost 4 bases, with 18 bases between them. CDR3 size: 16 residues. Here the CDR3 reads CASSFLPTKYIETQYF. CDR3 nucleotides: TGTGCCAGCAGTTTCCTACCGACTAAGTACATAGAGACCCAGTACTTC.

This clonotype turned up a few times. The J gene is TRBJ1-2, the V gene TRBV10-3, with TRBD1 as a possible D gene (5 bases). Trimming removed 10 bases from V and 4 bases from J, with 16 bases in between. Germline values: CDR1 ENHRY, CDR2 SYGVKD. This CDR3 is built from 13 residues. CDR3 amino acids: CATRRPGAYGYTF. The CDR3 DNA follows: TGTGCCACCCGACGGCCTGGGGCCTATGGCTACACCTTC.

This rearrangement joins TRBV3-1 to TRBJ2-2; D unresolved. The CDR3 extends over 14 amino acids. V gave up 1 base and J gave up 4 bases, with 7 bases separating them. Germline-derived CDR1 and CDR2 are LGHDT and YNNKEL (reference sequence). The CDR3 here is CASSQGLGTGELFF. CDR3 nucleotide sequence: TGTGCCAGCAGCCAAGGTCTTGGCACCGGGGAGCTGTTTTTT.

This clonotype was detected a few times. This rearrangement joins TRBV10-3 to TRBJ1-2; perhaps TRBD1 as D (5 bases). Per germline, CDR1 ENHRY and CDR2 SYGVKD. The CDR3 extends over 13 amino acids. V lost 8 bases, J lost 6 bases, and 16 bases lay in between. This CDR3 is CAILTDINDGYTF. The CDR3, as DNA: TGTGCCATCCTAACGGACATAAACGATGGCTACACCTTC.

The genes are TRBV6-5 and TRBJ1-1, with D perhaps TRBD1 (6 bases). Germline assignment: CDR1 MNHEY and CDR2 SVGAGI. The CDR3 consists of 13 residues. Trimming left V 6 bases short and J 0 bases short, with 8 bases between. The chain's CDR3 is CASRQGVNTEAFF. CDR3 DNA sequence: TGTGCCAGCAGACAGGGAGTGAACACTGAAGCTTTCTTT.

The chain is built from TRBV29-1 and TRBJ2-3; D unresolved. V was clipped by 3 bases and J by 2 bases, with 9 bases between them. In germline, CDR1 is SQVTM, CDR2 ANQGSEA. The CDR3 is made up of 13 amino acids. The CDR3 nucleotides read TGCAGCGTTGAGGAAAGGATCACAGATACGCAGTATTTT. Protein: CSVEERITDTQYF.

The CDR3 bases are TGTGCCAGCAGCTTGGGACAGGGGCCCTATGGCTACACCTTC. It translates to CASSLGQGPYGYTF. The chain combines TRBV9 with TRBJ1-2, with TRBD1 matching 10 bases. CDR1 is SGDLS and CDR2 is YYNGEE in the germline V gene. V dropped 4 bases and J dropped 4; count of bases not matched to a gene: 4. The CDR3 has 14 amino acids.

Details on this clonotype: A much larger clone sits a single nucleotide away, making a read error possible. The CDR3 region is CASSPRMADTQYF. The CDR3 DNA sequence: TGTGCCAGCAGCCCCCGGATGGCAGATACGCAGTATTTT. The rearrangement uses TRBV6-6 and TRBJ2-3; no clear D. Germline CDR1 reads MNHNY; CDR2 reads SVGAGI (reference sequence). The CDR3 has 13 amino acids. The germline V and J ends were trimmed by 6 bases and 4 bases, with 11 bases remaining between them.

This clonotype was seen only a few times. The rearrangement uses TRBV18 and TRBJ2-7; tentatively, D is TRBD2 (7 bases). CDR1 is KGHSH, CDR2 LQKENI, per germline. The ends were cut back, 3 bases at V and 1 base at J, with 16 bases in the middle. The CDR3 covers 16 residues. CDR3 region: CASSPLGGGASYEQYF. The CDR3 DNA sequence: TGTGCCAGCTCACCTCTAGGCGGGGGCGCTTCCTACGAGCAGTACTTC.

The rearrangement joins TRBV7-9 to TRBJ2-7; D could derive from TRBD1 or TRBD2 (5 bases each). The V gene's germline CDR1 is SEHNR and CDR2 FQNEAQ (reference sequence). This CDR3 has 14 residues. V lost 5 bases and J lost 3, with 14 bases in between. The CDR3 DNA is TGTGCCAGCAGCCCCCCGGGGCCCCTCTACGAGCAGTACTTC. This sequence encodes CASSPPGPLYEQYF. Full variable domain (remainder filled in from reference TRBV7-9 and TRBJ2-7): DTGVSQNPRHKITKRGQNVTFRCDPISEHNRLYWYRQTLGQGPEFLTYFQNEAQLEKSRLLSDRFSAERPKGSFSTLEIQRTEQGDSAMYLCASSPPGPLYEQYFGPGTRLTVT.

CDR3 nucleotide sequence: TGTGCCAGCAGCTTAGGTTCAGTCCAGGGAGGCACCATATATTTT. It yields the protein CASSLGSVQGGTIYF. The V gene is TRBV7-2, the J gene TRBJ1-3; maybe TRBD1 (5 bases). CDR1 and CDR2 (germline): SGHTA, FQGNSA. The CDR3 covers 15 residues. V was trimmed by 1 base and J by 9 bases, leaving 16 bases between them.

The CDR3 DNA sequence: TGTGCCAGCAGCTTGTGGACAGGGGGAGGCTATGGCTACACCTTC. It yields the protein CASSLWTGGGYGYTF. The chain recombines TRBV7-2 with TRBJ1-2; the match to TRBD1 covers 10 bases. Germline CDR1 SGHTA, CDR2 FQGNSA. The CDR3 sequence is 15 residues long. After removal of 3 bases from V and 4 bases from J, the junction contained 5 bases not matched to a gene.

This clonotype was seen many times. The rearrangement joins TRBV18 to TRBJ1-1; possible D gene TRBD1, 5 bases. V was cut by 1 base and J by 4 bases, with 16 bases left in between. Per the germline V gene, CDR1 is KGHSH and CDR2 is LQKENI. CDR3 length: 16 amino acids. CDR3 nucleotides: TGTGCCAGCTCACCACAAAGCCAGGGAGGTGGCACTGAAGCTTTCTTT. It translates to CASSPQSQGGGTEAFF.

The chain joins TRBV2 to TRBJ1-2, with TRBD1 matching over 8 bases. This CDR3 has 15 amino acids. Germline lookup yields CDR1 SNHLY and CDR2 FYNNEI. J lost 0 bases, V lost 10 bases, and 10 bases had no gene match. The DNA of the CDR3 is TGTGCCACCCGACCTGGGACAGGATCTAACTATGGCTACACCTTC. Its protein is CATRPGTGSNYGYTF.